These 32 T cell receptor beta chains were all obtained from the same sample, sequenced in a study of glioma-infiltrating T cells after dendritic cell vaccination. Sequenced by immunoSEQ multiplex PCR; TCRdb stores in-frame clones only, minus some. The sample has some 60,000 clones; approximately 80% are singletons. As for time point: after dendritic cell vaccination, including at tumor progression/relapse. The sequencing here drew on blood, taken after dendritic cell vaccination. All receptors come from a human donor with glioblastoma.

This sequence joins TRBV27 and TRBJ2-2; 8 bases are a match to TRBD1. CDR3 length equals 14 residues. V lost 8 bases and J lost 1; bases outside the gene matches: 3. CDR1 is MNHEY, CDR2 SMNVEV, per germline (reference sequence). Here the CDR3 DNA reads TGTGCCAGCCGGACAGGGCGGAACACCGGGGAGCTGTTTTTT. It encodes CASRTGRNTGELFF.

The chain joins TRBV30 to TRBJ1-1, with D hard to call. Trimming shortened V by 3 bases and J by 6 bases, and 14 bases separated the two germline ends. This CDR3 spans 13 amino acids. The germline CDR1 and CDR2 sequences are GTSNPN and SVGIG (reference sequence). This CDR3 reads CAWSAQPSAEAFF. The DNA for the CDR3 is TGTGCCTGGAGCGCACAGCCGTCCGCTGAAGCTTTCTTT.

The chain has TRBV18 and TRBJ1-5; D unresolved. With 1 base removed from V and 7 bases from J, the gap between germline ends came to 17 bases. The CDR3 loop spans 16 amino acids. Germline values: CDR1 KGHSH, CDR2 LQKENI. Here the CDR3 reads CASSPRSGVGRQPQHF. The CDR3, as DNA: TGTGCCAGCTCACCACGTTCCGGGGTTGGGCGGCAGCCCCAGCATTTT.

The V call is TRBV5-4, the J call TRBJ2-7; 12 bases line up with TRBD2. Germline CDR1 is SGHNT and CDR2 is YYREEE (reference sequence). V lost 2 bases and J lost 7; bases outside the gene matches: 7. The CDR3 loop spans 15 amino acids. The CDR3 nucleotides are TGTGCCAGCAGCTTACCGGGACTAGCGGGCACTGAGCAGTACTTC. It codes for CASSLPGLAGTEQYF.

The chain links TRBV7-9 to TRBJ1-1; D is ambiguous. CDR1 is SEHNR and CDR2 is FQNEAQ in the germline V gene (reference sequence). Trimming cost V 3 bases and J 7 bases, with 9 bases left between them. The CDR3 totals 12 residues. CDR3 sequence reads: CASSLGRGEAFF. The CDR3 DNA follows: TGTGCCAGCAGCTTGGGCCGGGGTGAAGCTTTCTTT.

The CDR3 DNA is TGCGCCAGCAGCTCCGACCCAGGGGCCTTAGATACGCAGTATTTT. This translates into CASSSDPGALDTQYF. V is TRBV5-1 and J is TRBJ2-3; D might be TRBD1 (6 bases). Per the germline V gene, CDR1 is SGHRS and CDR2 is YFSETQ. This CDR3 is built from 15 residues. The V and J ends lost 3 bases and 5 bases respectively, with 16 bases between them.

This clone came up a few times. J is TRBJ2-2 and V is TRBV19; D is possibly TRBD1 (6 bases). Germline lookup yields CDR1 LNHDA and CDR2 SQIVND (reference sequence). Trimming stripped 6 bases from V and 7 bases from J, with 15 bases between. The length of the CDR3 is 14 residues. CDR3 protein: CASSEQGFDGELFF. The CDR3 DNA sequence: TGTGCCAGTAGCGAACAGGGATTCGACGGGGAGCTGTTTTTT.

This clone was counted between two and nine times. V and J are TRBV7-2 and TRBJ1-4; 7 nucleotides match TRBD1. From germline, CDR1 is SGHTA and CDR2 FQGNSA. This CDR3 has 15 amino acids. With V trimmed by 2 bases and J by 2 bases, 2 bases remained unmatched. Written as DNA, the CDR3 is TGTGCCAGCAGCTTACAACAGGGGACTAATGAAAAACTGTTTTTT. Its protein product is CASSLQQGTNEKLFF.

J is TRBJ1-2 and V is TRBV9; 7 bases line up with TRBD1. Unmatched junction bases numbered 12, after V lost 3 bases and J lost 10 bases. This CDR3 has 14 residues. CDR1 is SGDLS, CDR2 YYNGEE, per germline. As DNA, the CDR3 is TGTGCCAGCAGCGCCCCGGGACAGCTCGTTGACTACACCTTC. The encoded protein is CASSAPGQLVDYTF.

The chain joins TRBV7-9 to TRBJ1-1; the match to TRBD1 covers 7 bases. The V and J ends lost 6 bases and 1 base, in that order; junction bases with no gene match: 5. The CDR3 loop spans 14 amino acids. Per the germline V gene, CDR1 is SEHNR and CDR2 is FQNEAQ (reference sequence). The CDR3 sequence is CASRRTGENTEAFF. CDR3 nucleotides: TGTGCCAGCAGACGGACAGGCGAGAACACTGAAGCTTTCTTT.

This clone has only one observation. The CDR3 bases are TGCGCCAGCTCATTCGGGACAACTAACTATGGCTACACCTTC. This gives the protein CASSFGTTNYGYTF. The chain carries TRBV5-1 and TRBJ1-2, with D possibly being TRBD1 (6 bases). Trimming shortened V by 7 bases and J by 0 bases, and 13 bases separated the two germline ends. Germline lookup yields CDR1 SGHRS and CDR2 YFSETQ. CDR3 size: 14 residues.

The chain combines TRBV11-1 with TRBJ2-7; 8 bases are a match to TRBD2. V dropped 5 bases and J dropped 2; count of bases not matched to a gene: 8. Germline V gene data show CDR1 as SGHAT and CDR2 as FQDESV (reference sequence). CDR3 size: 15 residues. Here the CDR3 DNA reads TGTGCCAGCAGCCGCGGAGTAGCGGGGACCTACGAGCAGTACTTC. It codes for CASSRGVAGTYEQYF. Full variable domain (missing parts from reference TRBV11-1 and TRBJ2-7): EAEVAQSPRYKITEKSQAVAFWCDPISGHATLYWYRQILGQGPELLVQFQDESVVDDSQLPKDRFSAERLKGVDSTLKIQPAELGDSAMYLCASSRGVAGTYEQYFGPGTRLTVT.

J is TRBJ2-6 and V is TRBV30; 8 positions agree with TRBD1. CDR1 and CDR2 (germline): GTSNPN, SVGIG (reference sequence). CDR3 length equals 15 residues. Losses at the gene ends were 3 bases for V and 2 bases for J; bases not matched to a gene: 3. This CDR3 is CAWRSGGAGANVLTF. CDR3 bases: TGTGCCTGGAGGTCAGGGGGCGCTGGGGCCAACGTCCTGACTTTC.

V and J are TRBV4-1 and TRBJ1-5; D perhaps matches TRBD1 (5 bases). Trimming cost V 9 bases and J 4 bases, with 13 bases left between them. The CDR3 length is 13 residues. Germline lookup yields CDR1 MGHRA and CDR2 YSYEKL. This CDR3 reads CASRGGANQPQHF. The CDR3 coding sequence is TGCGCCAGTCGGGGCGGGGCAAATCAGCCCCAGCATTTT.

The rearrangement links TRBV14 to TRBJ1-6; D remains ambiguous. CDR1 is SGHDN and CDR2 is FVKESK in the germline V gene. The CDR3 runs to 16 residues. V was clipped by 1 base and J by 1 base, with 8 bases between them. The CDR3 spells CASSQVRGSYNSPLHF. DNA for the CDR3: TGTGCCAGCAGCCAAGTCCGGGGATCCTATAATTCACCCCTCCACTTT.

The chain joins TRBV19 to TRBJ1-6; D unresolved. The length of the CDR3 is 15 residues. V gave up 4 bases and J gave up 7 bases, with 14 bases separating them. From germline, CDR1 is LNHDA and CDR2 SQIVND (reference sequence). CDR3 loop: CASSTPGLKNSPLHF. CDR3 DNA: TGTGCCAGTAGTACCCCAGGACTCAAGAATTCACCCCTCCACTTT.

The chain combines TRBV4-2 with TRBJ1-2, with D possibly being TRBD1 (5 bases). V gave up 4 bases and J gave up 4 bases, with 19 bases separating them. The CDR3 consists of 16 residues. Looked up from germline, CDR1 is LGHNA and CDR2 is YNFKEQ. CDR3 loop: CASSPPGRGVLYGYTF. DNA of the CDR3: TGTGCCAGCAGCCCTCCTGGGAGGGGCGTCCTCTATGGCTACACCTTC.

The J gene is TRBJ1-5, the V gene TRBV19; 7 positions agree with TRBD1. V shed 4 bases, J shed 5 bases, and the junction held 8 bases outside the gene matches. This CDR3 spans 15 amino acids. Germline V gene data show CDR1 as LNHDA and CDR2 as SQIVND (reference sequence). CDR3: CASSTGDSLDQPQHF. CDR3 coding DNA: TGTGCCAGTAGTACGGGGGACAGTTTAGATCAGCCCCAGCATTTT.

This sequence joins TRBV27 and TRBJ2-1; TRBD1 is a possible D gene (6 bases). Trimming took 2 bases from V and 8 from J, leaving 16 bases between them. Germline values: CDR1 MNHEY, CDR2 SMNVEV (reference sequence). The CDR3 spans 15 residues. As DNA, the CDR3 is TGTGCCAGCAGTTTAGAGCAGGGGCGCAGCCATGAGCAGTTCTTC. As protein: CASSLEQGRSHEQFF.

The chain joins TRBV9 to TRBJ1-4, with 7 bases aligning to TRBD1. The CDR3 has 16 amino acids. The V and J ends lost 0 bases and 8 bases, in that order; junction bases with no gene match: 10. Germline V CDR1 and CDR2: SGDLS, YYNGEE. The CDR3 region is CASSVANEAGGEKLFF. The DNA for the CDR3 is TGTGCCAGCAGCGTAGCTAATGAGGCAGGGGGAGAAAAACTGTTTTTT.

Of note for this clone: Other DNA sequences within the sample encode an identical CDR3. The V gene is TRBV11-2, the J gene TRBJ2-7, with D possibly matching TRBD1 (5 bases). This CDR3 has 13 amino acids. V was trimmed by 1 base and J by 1 base, leaving 5 bases between them. Germline V CDR1 and CDR2: SGHAT, FQNNGV. The CDR3 spells CASSLAGSYEQYF. The CDR3 DNA is TGTGCCAGCAGCTTAGCAGGGTCCTACGAGCAGTACTTC. Looking up the rest from reference TRBV11-2 and TRBJ2-7 gives the full variable domain: EAGVAQSPRYKIIEKRQSVAFWCNPISGHATLYWYQQILGQGPKLLIQFQNNGVVDDSQLPKDRFSAERLKGVDSTLKIQPAKLEDSAVYLCASSLAGSYEQYFGPGTRLTVT.

This sequence joins TRBV19 and TRBJ1-4; 7 bases match TRBD1. The germline V gene encodes CDR1 LNHDA and CDR2 SQIVND (reference sequence). Unmatched junction bases numbered 9, after V lost 1 base and J lost 4 bases. The CDR3 spans 17 residues. CDR3 region: CASSIGVQQGFNEKLFF. The CDR3 DNA is TGTGCCAGTAGTATAGGGGTGCAACAGGGGTTTAATGAAAAACTGTTTTTT.

The J gene is TRBJ2-7, the V gene TRBV10-2; D is unresolved. Trimming pared 3 bases from V and 2 bases from J, leaving 8 bases between. Germline V gene data show CDR1 as WSHSY and CDR2 as SAAADI. The CDR3 extends over 13 amino acids. The CDR3, as DNA: TGCGCCAGCAGTGAAGGCAGGACCTACGAGCAGTACTTC. Translating it yields CASSEGRTYEQYF.

The chain combines TRBV28 with TRBJ1-5; D is possibly TRBD1 (5 bases). The CDR3 has 14 residues. Germline assignment: CDR1 MDHEN and CDR2 SYDVKM. Trimming removed 1 base at V and 7 bases at J, with 11 bases between. DNA for the CDR3: TGTGCCAGCAGTTTATTCGGGGAGGGGCAGCCCCAGCATTTT. It encodes CASSLFGEGQPQHF.

The rearrangement links TRBV2 to TRBJ1-5, with 7 bases lining up with TRBD1. Germline V CDR1 and CDR2: SNHLY, FYNNEI. Trimming cost V 7 bases and J 3 bases; bases outside gene matches: 9. The CDR3 is 15 residues long. The chain's CDR3 is CASKTGQEPNQPQHF. The CDR3 coding sequence is TGTGCCAGCAAGACCGGACAGGAGCCCAATCAGCCCCAGCATTTT.

This clone was seen a few times. The genes are TRBV5-4 and TRBJ1-2, with D perhaps TRBD1 (5 bases). V lost 4 bases, J lost 5 bases, and 18 bases lay in between. This CDR3 is built from 15 residues. CDR1 is SGHNT, CDR2 YYREEE, per germline (reference sequence). CDR3 bases: TGTGCCAGCAGCGGGGGGGAGGGGACGGAGTATGGCTACACCTTC. The encoded protein is CASSGGEGTEYGYTF. Full variable domain (remainder filled in from reference TRBV5-4 and TRBJ1-2): ETGVTQSPTHLIKTRGQQVTLRCSSQSGHNTVSWYQQALGQGPQFIFQYYREEENGRGNFPPRFSGLQFPNYSSELNVNALELDDSALYLCASSGGEGTEYGYTFGSGTRLTVV.

This clone was seen a few times. The V call is TRBV4-3, the J call TRBJ1-2, with TRBD1 identical over 7 bases. The CDR3 extends over 16 amino acids. With 0 bases clipped from V and 3 bases from J, the junction kept 7 bases outside the gene matches. CDR1 and CDR2 (germline): LGHNA, YSLEER. DNA for the CDR3: TGCGCCAGCAGCCAAGATCGACAGGGCCCCCACTATGGCTACACCTTC. Protein: CASSQDRQGPHYGYTF.

The CDR3 nucleotides are TGTGCCATAGACAGGGAAACAGATACGCAGTATTTT. Translated: CAIDRETDTQYF. The chain links TRBV6-1 to TRBJ2-3; 7 nucleotides align to TRBD1. Per the germline V gene, CDR1 is MNHNS and CDR2 is SASEGT. The CDR3 sequence is 12 residues long. The V segment lost 10 bases and the J segment 3 bases; nucleotides outside the gene matches: 4.

The chain uses TRBV7-3 and TRBJ2-2, with D possibly being TRBD1 (6 bases). V was trimmed by 2 bases and J by 0 bases, leaving 7 bases between them. The CDR3 is 15 amino acids. Germline loops: CDR1 SGHTA, CDR2 FQGTGA. CDR3 sequence reads: CASSLSGANTGELFF. As DNA, the CDR3 is TGTGCCAGCAGCTTATCAGGGGCGAACACCGGGGAGCTGTTTTTT.

The rearrangement uses TRBV7-9 and TRBJ2-1; maybe TRBD2 (6 bases). Trimming left V 1 base short and J 4 bases short, with 14 bases between. Germline V CDR1 and CDR2: SEHNR, FQNEAQ (reference sequence). This CDR3 has 16 residues. For the CDR3, the DNA is TGTGCCAGCAGCTTAGTAGGGACTCCTCTTTACAATGAGCAGTTCTTC. Translation: CASSLVGTPLYNEQFF.

This chain connects TRBV5-8 to TRBJ1-1; D is uncertain. V shed 4 bases and J shed 2 bases, with 6 bases lying between them. The CDR3 is 12 residues long. Looked up from germline, CDR1 is SGHTS and CDR2 is YDEGEE. Here the CDR3 reads CASSLVNTEAFF. In DNA, the CDR3 is TGTGCCAGCAGCCTAGTCAACACTGAAGCTTTCTTT.

This clone came up a few times. V usage is TRBV7-2 and J usage is TRBJ1-1; D is possibly TRBD1 (5 bases). With 4 bases removed from V and 1 base from J, the gap between germline ends came to 7 bases. Germline CDR1 is SGHTA and CDR2 is FQGNSA. This CDR3 spans 13 amino acids. DNA of the CDR3: TGTGCCAGCAGCTGGGGGGGGAACACTGAAGCTTTCTTT. The encoded protein is CASSWGGNTEAFF.